This T cell receptor beta chain appears in the sequencing data of a study of radiation and T cells in renal cell carcinoma. Trimming removed 0 bases at V and 6 bases at J, with 8 bases between. This CDR3 contains 13 residues. Looked up from germline, CDR1 is SGDLS and CDR2 is YYNGEE. Time point denoted: baseline pretreatment blood. Treatment indicated: 15 Gy SBRT to primary tumor, nephrectomy 4 weeks later. Clear cell pathology was present in this patient's renal cell carcinoma. Profiled with immunoSEQ multiplex PCR; TCRdb holds only in-frame clones, not every one. This table holds approximately 120,000 clones, around 80% found once. As regards this clone: The antigen remains unidentified.

General study results and limits: Top tumor clonotypes rose in blood 2 weeks post-radiation, then contracted.

This clonotype was sampled from a woman aged 60-75 years with renal cell carcinoma. The source was blood, collected from a patient whose treatment included radiotherapy and nephrectomy. This sequence joins TRBV9 and TRBJ2-3; D is ambiguous. The CDR3 sequence is CASSVVLGDTQYF. Written as DNA, the CDR3 is TGTGCCAGCAGCGTAGTTTTAGGGGATACGCAGTATTTT.